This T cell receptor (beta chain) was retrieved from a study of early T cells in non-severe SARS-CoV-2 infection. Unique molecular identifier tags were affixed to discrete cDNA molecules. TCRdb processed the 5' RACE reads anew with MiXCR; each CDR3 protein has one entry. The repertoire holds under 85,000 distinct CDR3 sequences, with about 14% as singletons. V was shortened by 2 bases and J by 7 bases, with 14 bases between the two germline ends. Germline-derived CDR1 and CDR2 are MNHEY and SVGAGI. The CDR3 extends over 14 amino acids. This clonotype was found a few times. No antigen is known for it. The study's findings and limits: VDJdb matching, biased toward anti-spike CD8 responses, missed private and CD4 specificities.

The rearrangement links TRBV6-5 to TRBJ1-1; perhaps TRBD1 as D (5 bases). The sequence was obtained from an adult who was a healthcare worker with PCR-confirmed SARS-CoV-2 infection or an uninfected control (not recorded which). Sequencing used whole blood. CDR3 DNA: TGTGCCAGCAGTTACCACGGGGCGCGAGATGAAGCTTTCTTT. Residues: CASSYHGARDEAFF.